The 10 T cell receptor beta chains below come from one sample, sequenced in a study of shared clonotypes between healthy human individuals (TCRdb year 2020). Libraries were made using the immunoSEQ multiplex PCR assay. TCRdb re-hosts the immuneACCESS table, in-frame sequences only. Its copies lack some clones; in the studies checked, an unresolved V gene accounts for under half of them, and the cause for the rest is not known. The sample table shows hundreds of thousands of clones, and 95% to 97% are seen once. The ten largest account for 0.055% to 0.075% of the sample. Specimen: naive CD4+ T cells sorted from blood. The cell subset or site label, read with the paper, signifies: CD45RA+ positively selected. These receptors all come from a woman in her 30s in good health.

In this sample, this clone turned up once. The gene calls are TRBV19 and TRBJ2-3, with TRBD2 matching over 11 bases. CDR1 is LNHDA and CDR2 is SQIVND in the germline V gene (reference sequence). The CDR3 loop spans 16 amino acids. Trimming removed 3 bases from V and 4 bases from J; junction bases left unmatched: 6. CDR3: CASSIVVAGGPDTQYF. DNA of the CDR3: TGTGCCAGTAGTATCGTGGTAGCGGGAGGGCCAGATACGCAGTATTTT.

V is TRBV5-5 and J is TRBJ2-7; 8 bases map to TRBD2. The CDR3 contains 14 residues. Germline CDR1 is SGHKS and CDR2 is YYEKEE (reference sequence). Unmatched junction bases numbered 3, after V lost 2 bases and J lost 2 bases. The CDR3: CASSLKAGAYEQYF. The CDR3 nucleotides are TGTGCCAGCAGCTTAAAAGCGGGAGCCTACGAGCAGTACTTC.

V is TRBV5-1 and J is TRBJ2-1, with TRBD1 identical over 7 bases. The CDR3 spans 15 residues. The V segment lost 4 bases and the J segment 6 bases; nucleotides outside the gene matches: 10. Germline values: CDR1 SGHRS, CDR2 YFSETQ. CDR3 in DNA: TGCGCCAGCAGCCCACCAGTACAGGGGATCAATGAGCAGTTCTTC. Translated, it gives CASSPPVQGINEQFF.

This chain connects TRBV27 to TRBJ1-1, with TRBD1 identical over 7 bases. The J segment lost 0 bases and the V segment lost 3 bases, leaving 4 bases of the junction unmatched. Germline-derived CDR1 and CDR2 are MNHEY and SMNVEV (reference sequence). The CDR3 has 15 residues. CDR3 residues: CASSFTTGMNTEAFF. Here the CDR3 DNA reads TGTGCCAGCAGTTTCACGACAGGGATGAACACTGAAGCTTTCTTT.

In this sample, this clone turned up once. The J gene is TRBJ2-7, the V gene TRBV10-3; maybe TRBD2 (5 bases). From germline, CDR1 is ENHRY and CDR2 SYGVKD. The CDR3 length is 13 residues. Trimming stripped 7 bases from V and 5 bases from J, with 15 bases between. As DNA, the CDR3 is TGTGCCATCACCCAGGCTCCCGGGAACGAGCAGTACTTC. Encoded protein: CAITQAPGNEQYF.

J is TRBJ1-4 and V is TRBV2; weak D call: TRBD1 (5 bases). The CDR3 runs 17 residues. Germline CDR1 reads SNHLY; CDR2 reads FYNNEI. The germline V and J ends were trimmed by 8 bases and 8 bases, with 27 bases remaining between them. CDR3 nucleotides: TGTGCCAGCTCGCCCCACCAGGGAGTTCTAAACGGAGAAAAACTGTTTTTT. It specifies CASSPHQGVLNGEKLFF.

V is TRBV9 and J is TRBJ2-1; 8 nucleotides agree with TRBD1. The CDR3 consists of 13 residues. The V segment lost 3 bases and the J segment 8 bases; nucleotides outside the gene matches: 4. Germline values: CDR1 SGDLS, CDR2 YYNGEE. The CDR3 nucleotides read TGTGCCAGCAGCGCCCGACAGGGGTATGAGCAGTTCTTC. Translating gives CASSARQGYEQFF.

The J gene is TRBJ1-3, the V gene TRBV29-1; D not resolved. The V and J ends lost 6 bases and 2 bases respectively, with 11 bases between them. Germline V gene lookup returns CDR1 SQVTM and CDR2 ANQGSEA. The CDR3 is 13 amino acids. CDR3 DNA sequence: TGCAGCGTCTGGGGATTCACTGGAAACACCATATATTTT. Translated: CSVWGFTGNTIYF.

The chain employs TRBV7-9 and TRBJ1-2, with no clear D. CDR1 is SEHNR and CDR2 is FQNEAQ in the germline V gene (reference sequence). V lost 1 base, J lost 8 bases, and 14 bases lay in between. This CDR3 is 14 amino acids long. As DNA, the CDR3 is TGTGCCAGCAGCTTAGGGGTGACCCCGATGGGCTACACCTTC. Translating it yields CASSLGVTPMGYTF.

This rearrangement joins TRBV28 to TRBJ2-5, with D unclear. The J call is uncertain, as TRBJ2-7 better fits the DNA end. CDR1 is MDHEN and CDR2 is SYDVKM in the germline V gene. The CDR3 extends over 11 amino acids. The CDR3 reads CASSHSYEQYF. The CDR3 DNA reads TGTGCCAGCAGCCACTCCTACGAGCAGTACTTC.